This is a list of T cell receptor beta chains from one sample in a study of T cells in Graves' hyperthyroidism and ophthalmopathy. TCRdb independently ran MiXCR on the multiplex PCR reads; one entry per CDR3 protein. Among approximately 600,000 distinct CDR3 sequences, 20% to 25% were seen once, and the ten largest hold 34%. Sample: blood. Source of these receptors: a man in his thirties or forties with Graves' ophthalmopathy. The CDR3 runs from the conserved cysteine through the conserved F or W. A D gene is named only where the DNA matches it firmly. Some rows have no size entry. The others give once, few or many, or a class for an expanded clone.

.,TRBJ1-1,TRBV20-1,.,CSARDGSMNTEAFF,TGCAGTGCTAGGGACGGGTCTATGAACACTGAAGCTTTCTTT
TRBD1,TRBJ2-5,TRBV30,few,CAWRQGPGETQYF,TGTGCCTGGCGACAGGGCCCTGGGGAGACCCAGTACTTC
TRBD2,TRBJ2-2,TRBV15,few,CATSRGGLGNTGELFF,TGTGCCACCAGCAGAGGGGGACTAGGGAACACCGGGGAGCTGTTTTTT
.,TRBJ2-7,TRBV29-1,.,CSVELGTGEQYF,TGCAGCGTTGAACTGGGAACGGGTGAGCAGTACTTC
.,TRBJ2-4,TRBV20-1,.,CSASPTLAKNIQYF,TGCAGTGCTAGCCCGACATTAGCCAAAAACATTCAGTACTTC
TRBD1,TRBJ2-5,TRBV5-4,.,CASSYTDRGQETQYF,TGTGCCAGCAGCTACACTGACAGGGGCCAAGAGACCCAGTACTTC
TRBD1,TRBJ1-5,TRBV27,.,CASSRRQGSGQPQHF,TGTGCCAGCAGCCGCAGACAGGGGTCGGGACAGCCCCAGCATTTT
TRBD1,TRBJ2-7,TRBV4-2,.,CASSQVPTGGSGEQYF,TGTGCCAGCAGCCAAGTCCCCACAGGGGGGTCCGGGGAGCAGTACTTC
.,TRBJ2-2,TRBV28,.,CASSLIRIATGELFF,TGTGCCAGCAGTTTAATTAGGATTGCCACCGGGGAGCTGTTTTTT
.,TRBJ2-1,TRBV5-1,many,CASSQPQLGEQFF,TGCGCCAGCAGCCAGCCCCAATTGGGTGAGCAGTTCTTC
.,TRBJ1-5,TRBV10-3,many,CAIRGDSERGQPQHF,TGTGCCATCAGGGGGGACTCCGAAAGGGGACAGCCCCAGCATTTT
.,TRBJ2-1,TRBV3-1,many,CASSHLGEQFF,TGTGCCAGCAGCCATCTAGGGGAGCAGTTCTTC
.,TRBJ1-5,TRBV6-5,few,CASSYSPSAEEQPQHF,TGTGCCAGCAGTTACTCGCCATCCGCGGAAGAACAGCCCCAGCATTTT
TRBD1,TRBJ2-7,TRBV28,few,CASSPPGQALNEQYF,TGTGCCAGCAGTCCACCGGGACAGGCCCTCAACGAGCAGTACTTC
.,TRBJ1-4,TRBV25-1,few,CASSEGGGLGEKLFF,TGTGCCAGCAGTGAGGGAGGGGGGCTCGGTGAAAAACTGTTTTTT
TRBD2,TRBJ2-1,TRBV27,few,CASSSPSGLTNEQFF,TGTGCCAGCAGTTCCCCTAGCGGGCTCACCAATGAGCAGTTCTTC
.,TRBJ2-2,TRBV29-1,.,CSGGSSGELFF,TGCAGCGGAGGGAGTTCCGGGGAGCTGTTTTTT
.,TRBJ2-1,TRBV7-9,.,CASSGGIYNEQFF,TGTGCCAGCAGCGGGGGGATCTACAATGAGCAGTTCTTC
.,TRBJ1-4,TRBV30,many,CAWSVNEKLFF,TGTGCCTGGAGTGTAAATGAAAAACTGTTTTTT
.,TRBJ2-1,TRBV18,.,CASRDLSSYNEQFF,TGTGCCAGCCGGGACTTGAGCTCCTACAATGAGCAGTTCTTC
TRBD1,TRBJ1-6,TRBV6-2/TRBV6-3,.,CATDRDGNSPLHF,TGTGCCACGGACAGGGATGGAAATTCACCCCTCCACTTT
.,TRBJ2-5,TRBV2,many,CASSEARRQGRETQYF,TGTGCCAGCAGTGAAGCGCGGCGCCAAGGACGGGAGACCCAGTACTTC
.,TRBJ2-1,TRBV30,few,CAWSVPLDTEQFF,TGTGCCTGGAGTGTACCCCTAGATACTGAGCAGTTCTTC
.,TRBJ1-2,TRBV28,.,CAILTVNYGYTF,TGTGCCATCTTAACAGTTAACTATGGCTACACCTTC